This T cell receptor (beta chain) was profiled in a study of shared clonotypes between healthy human individuals. This clone was recorded once. The V gene lost 8 bases and the J gene lost 7 bases, with 12 bases spanning the gap. The germline CDR1 and CDR2 sequences are MNHEY and SVGAGI. The CDR3 runs to 11 residues. Among the donors, all were Caucasian adults who lived in Nashville, Tennessee. Deep was the level at which the assay was run. This table comes from immunoSEQ multiplex PCR, and its TCRdb copy is limited to in-frame clones, with some not included. Of roughly 760,000 clones listed, approximately 79% are singletons.

The chain links TRBV6-5 to TRBJ2-7; D is ambiguous. The clonotype comes from a woman aged 25 to 39 in good health. Sequenced material: memory CD4+ T cells sorted from blood. Subset indicated: CD45RA-negative fraction. CDR3 DNA: TGTGCCAGCTTACAATATGGGGAGCAGTACTTC. It translates to CASLQYGEQYF.